Each of the 7 T cell receptor beta chains below was sequenced from the same sample in a study of regulatory T cells in long-lasting Graves disease. Building of the TCR beta libraries involved iRepertoire HTBI primers and Arm-PCR of CDR3 regions. In TCRdb, the multiplex PCR reads were re-called with MiXCR into one record per CDR3 protein. The sample shows about 470,000 distinct CDR3 sequences, about a fifth of them seen only once. Noted time point: persistent/refractory GD, antithyroid drugs over 5 years with positive TRAb. Scientists built the TCR library using RNA that was extracted from PBMCs. Sequences were derived from peripheral blood mononuclear cells (PBMCs), sampled when the disease was refractory, from a patient treated with antithyroid drugs. These receptor sequences come from a female donor with Graves disease.

This clonotype was counted a few times. J is TRBJ2-7 and V is TRBV3-1; 11 nucleotides line up with TRBD2. Germline V gene lookup returns CDR1 LGHDT and CDR2 YNNKEL (reference sequence). J gave up 8 bases and V 6 bases, and 6 bases lay outside the gene matches. The CDR3 has 13 residues. CDR3 coding DNA: TGTGCCAGCAGTCCACTAGCGGGGGACCAGCAGTACTTC. It yields the protein CASSPLAGDQQYF.

In its sample, this clonotype was seen many times. The V and J genes are TRBV27 and TRBJ1-5, with unresolved D. CDR1 and CDR2 from the germline V gene are MNHEY and SMNVEV (reference sequence). Trimming shortened V by 0 bases and J by 0 bases, and 6 bases separated the two germline ends. The CDR3 runs 15 residues. CDR3 nucleotide sequence: TGTGCCAGCAGTTTATCGGTTCCTAGCAATCAGCCCCAGCATTTT. Its translation is CASSLSVPSNQPQHF.

The sample holds a few counts of this clonotype. The V and J genes are TRBV12-3 or TRBV12-4 and TRBJ1-2, with D hard to call. The CDR3 covers 16 residues. Between the trimmed V and J ends, which lost 3 bases and 2 bases, there was a span of 16 bases. In nucleotides, the CDR3 is TGTGCCAGCAGTTTTATTTCCAGATCGCAGAACTATGGCTACACCTTC. This gives the protein CASSFISRSQNYGYTF.

The J gene is TRBJ2-6, the V gene TRBV4-2; D call uncertain. The CDR3 sequence is 18 residues long. The V end was cut by 1 base, the J end by 2 bases, with 15 bases between. Germline V gene data show CDR1 as LGHNA and CDR2 as YNFKEQ. The CDR3 nucleotides are TGTGCCAGCAGCCAAGGGGCTATACGGGCCCCTGGGGCCAACGTCCTGACTTTC. Translation gives CASSQGAIRAPGANVLTF.

This clonotype was counted only a few times. This sequence joins TRBV19 and TRBJ2-7, with a possible D match to TRBD2 (5 bases). The germline gives CDR1 LNHDA, CDR2 SQIVND (reference sequence). The CDR3 is 13 amino acids. Between the trimmed V and J ends, which lost 5 bases and 5 bases, there was a span of 13 bases. The CDR3 is CASSEGWAHEQYF. CDR3 nucleotides: TGTGCCAGTAGTGAGGGTTGGGCACACGAGCAGTACTTC.

The CDR3 coding sequence is TGTGCCAGTCCCCCGAGTTTAGAGGTGAACACCGGGGAGCTGTTTTTT. Translating gives CASPPSLEVNTGELFF. The chain has TRBV12-3 or TRBV12-4 and TRBJ2-2, with D hard to call. The length of the CDR3 is 16 residues. V shed 9 bases and J shed 1 base, with 18 bases lying between them.

This clonotype has a count of ten or more. CDR3 nucleotide sequence: TGTGCCACCACCGCCCGGACAGTGTCTGGTACCGGGGAGCTGTTTTTT. Translation: CATTARTVSGTGELFF. This chain uses TRBV24-1 with TRBJ2-2; D might be TRBD1 (6 bases). Germline CDR1 KGHDR, CDR2 SFDVKD. This CDR3 contains 16 residues. With 8 bases removed from V and 5 bases from J, the gap between germline ends came to 20 bases.